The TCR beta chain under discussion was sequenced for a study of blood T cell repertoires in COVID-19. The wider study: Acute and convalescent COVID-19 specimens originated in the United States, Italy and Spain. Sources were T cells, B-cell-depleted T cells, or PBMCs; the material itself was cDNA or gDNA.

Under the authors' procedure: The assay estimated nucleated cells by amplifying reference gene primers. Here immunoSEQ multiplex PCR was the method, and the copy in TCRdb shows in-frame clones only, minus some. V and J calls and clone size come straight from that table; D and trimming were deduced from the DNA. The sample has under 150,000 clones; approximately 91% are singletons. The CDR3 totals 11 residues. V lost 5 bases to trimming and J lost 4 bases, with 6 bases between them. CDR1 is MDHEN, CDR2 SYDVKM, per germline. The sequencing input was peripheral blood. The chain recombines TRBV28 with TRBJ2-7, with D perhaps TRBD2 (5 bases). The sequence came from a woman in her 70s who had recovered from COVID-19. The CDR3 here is CASSRTYEQYF. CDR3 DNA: TGTGCCAGCAGTCGGACTTACGAGCAGTACTTC. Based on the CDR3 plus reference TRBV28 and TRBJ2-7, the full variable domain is DVKVTQSSRYLVKRTGEKVFLECVQDMDHENMFWYRQDPGLGLRLIYFSYDVKMKEKGDIPEGYSVSREKKERFSLILESASTNQTSMYLCASSRTYEQYFGPGTRLTVT.